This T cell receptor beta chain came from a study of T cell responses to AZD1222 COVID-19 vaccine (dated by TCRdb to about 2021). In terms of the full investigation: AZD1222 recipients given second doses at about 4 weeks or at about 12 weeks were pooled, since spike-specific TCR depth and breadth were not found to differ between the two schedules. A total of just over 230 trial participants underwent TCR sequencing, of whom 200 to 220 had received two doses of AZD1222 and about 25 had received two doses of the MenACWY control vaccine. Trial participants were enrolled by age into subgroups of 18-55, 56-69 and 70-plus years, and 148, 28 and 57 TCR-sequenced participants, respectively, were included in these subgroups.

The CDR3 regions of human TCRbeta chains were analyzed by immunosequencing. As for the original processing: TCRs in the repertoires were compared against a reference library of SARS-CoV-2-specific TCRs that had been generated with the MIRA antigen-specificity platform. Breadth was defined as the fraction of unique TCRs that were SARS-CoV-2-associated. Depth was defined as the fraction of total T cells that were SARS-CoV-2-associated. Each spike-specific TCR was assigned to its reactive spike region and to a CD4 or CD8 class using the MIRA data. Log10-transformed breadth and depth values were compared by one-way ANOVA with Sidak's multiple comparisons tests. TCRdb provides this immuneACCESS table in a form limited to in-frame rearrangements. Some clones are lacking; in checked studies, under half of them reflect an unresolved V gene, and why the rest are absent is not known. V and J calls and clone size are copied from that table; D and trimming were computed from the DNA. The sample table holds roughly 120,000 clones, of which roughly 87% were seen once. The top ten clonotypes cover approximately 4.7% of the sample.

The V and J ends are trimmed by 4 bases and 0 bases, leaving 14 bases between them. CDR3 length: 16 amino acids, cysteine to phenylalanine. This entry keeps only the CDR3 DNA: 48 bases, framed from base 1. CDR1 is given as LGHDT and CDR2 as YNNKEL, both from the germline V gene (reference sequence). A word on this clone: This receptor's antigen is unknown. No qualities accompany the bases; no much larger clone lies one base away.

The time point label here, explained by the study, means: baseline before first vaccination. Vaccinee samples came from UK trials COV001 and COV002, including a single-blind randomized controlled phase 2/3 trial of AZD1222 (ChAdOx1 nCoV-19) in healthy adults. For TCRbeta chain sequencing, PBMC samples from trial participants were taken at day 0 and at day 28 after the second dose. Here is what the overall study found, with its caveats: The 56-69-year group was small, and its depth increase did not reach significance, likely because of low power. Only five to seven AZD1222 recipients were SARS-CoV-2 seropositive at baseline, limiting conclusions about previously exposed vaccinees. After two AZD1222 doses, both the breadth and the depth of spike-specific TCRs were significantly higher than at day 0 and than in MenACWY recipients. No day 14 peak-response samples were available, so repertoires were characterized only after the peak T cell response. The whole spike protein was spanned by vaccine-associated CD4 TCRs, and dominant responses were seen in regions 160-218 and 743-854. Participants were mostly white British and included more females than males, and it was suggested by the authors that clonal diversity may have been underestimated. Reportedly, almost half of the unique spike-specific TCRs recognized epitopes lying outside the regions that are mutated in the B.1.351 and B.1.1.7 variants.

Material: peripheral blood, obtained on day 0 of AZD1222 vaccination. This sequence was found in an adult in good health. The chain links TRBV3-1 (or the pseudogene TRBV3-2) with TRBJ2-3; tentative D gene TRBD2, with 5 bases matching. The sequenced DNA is TGTGCCAGCAGCCCCATAGCGAGAACTAGCACAGATACGCAGTATTTT. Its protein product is CASSPIARTSTDTQYF.